This T cell receptor beta chain was sequenced in a study of cytomegalovirus exposure and HLA in healthy donors. Study-wide points: Excluded: some indistinguishable V segments such as TRBV6-2 and TRBV6-3. Common viral pathogens seemed to be connected with several of the most significant clusters, according to a later analysis. HLA alleles showed associations with about 17,000 TCR beta sequences in a later analysis, at a 0.05 false discovery rate. In terms of immune exposure information, only CMV serostatus was available.

This PCR relied on a set of 60 Vbeta primers and 13 Jbeta primers. Assay used: immunoSEQ multiplex PCR; TCRdb lists only in-frame clones, some missing. Among 200,000 to 250,000 clones, about two thirds were seen once, and the ten largest hold about 2.8%. Regarding this clone: Its antigen is not known.

CDR1 is MDHEN, CDR2 SYDVKM, per germline. Losses at the gene ends were 4 bases for V and 3 bases for J; bases not matched to a gene: 9. There are 15 residues in the CDR3. The gene calls are TRBV28 and TRBJ2-7; 7 bases are shared with TRBD1. What was sequenced was PBMCs. The sequence was collected from a man aged 40-49 years in good health and CMV-seropositive. DNA of the CDR3: TGTGCCAGCAGTTGGTCCGGGACAGACTACTACGAGCAGTACTTC. Encoded protein: CASSWSGTDYYEQYF.